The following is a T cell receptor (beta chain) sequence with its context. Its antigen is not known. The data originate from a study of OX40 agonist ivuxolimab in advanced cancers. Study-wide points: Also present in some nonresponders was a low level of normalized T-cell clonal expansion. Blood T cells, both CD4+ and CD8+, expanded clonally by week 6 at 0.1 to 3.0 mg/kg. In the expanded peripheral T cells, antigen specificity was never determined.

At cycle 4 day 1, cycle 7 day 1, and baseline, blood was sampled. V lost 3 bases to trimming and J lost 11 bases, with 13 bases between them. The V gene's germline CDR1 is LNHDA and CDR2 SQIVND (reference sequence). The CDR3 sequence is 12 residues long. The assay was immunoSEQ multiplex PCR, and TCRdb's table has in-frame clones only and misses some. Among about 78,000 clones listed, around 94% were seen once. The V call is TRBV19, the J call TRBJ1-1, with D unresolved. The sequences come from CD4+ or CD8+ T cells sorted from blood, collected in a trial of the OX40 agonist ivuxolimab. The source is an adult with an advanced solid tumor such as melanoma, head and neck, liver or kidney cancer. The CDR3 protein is CASSMTWGRAFF. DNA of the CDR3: TGTGCCAGTAGTATGACTTGGGGTCGGGCTTTCTTT.